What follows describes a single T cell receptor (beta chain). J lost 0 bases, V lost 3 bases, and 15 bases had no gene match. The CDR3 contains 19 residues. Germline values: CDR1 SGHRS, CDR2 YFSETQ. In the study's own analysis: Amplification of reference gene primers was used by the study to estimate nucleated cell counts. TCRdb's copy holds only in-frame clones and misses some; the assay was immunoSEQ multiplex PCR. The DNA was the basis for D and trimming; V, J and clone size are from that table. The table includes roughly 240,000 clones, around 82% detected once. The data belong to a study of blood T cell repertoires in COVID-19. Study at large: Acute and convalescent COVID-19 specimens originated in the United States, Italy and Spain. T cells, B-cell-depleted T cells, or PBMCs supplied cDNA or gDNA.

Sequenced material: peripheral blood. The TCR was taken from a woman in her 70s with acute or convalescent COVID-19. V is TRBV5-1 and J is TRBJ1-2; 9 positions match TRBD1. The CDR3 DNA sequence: TGCGCCAGCAGCTCCACAGGGACGTCCGGGACAGGGCCTAACTATGGCTACACCTTC. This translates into CASSSTGTSGTGPNYGYTF.